This T cell receptor (beta chain) was sequenced during a study of blood T cells in healthy people across ages. A J-beta primer mix and a sample-barcoded 5' primer were used in a second PCR of roughly 6 to 11 cycles. Through a template-switch adaptor with 12 random nucleotides, each cDNA molecule received a tag. TCRdb processed the 5' RACE reads anew with MiXCR; each CDR3 protein has one entry. This table holds approximately 2,000,000 distinct CDR3 sequences, 30% to 40% found once. Germline V gives CDR1 SGDLS, CDR2 YYNGEE. The CDR3 spans 14 residues. V lost 3 bases and J lost 10; bases outside the gene matches: 6.

This receptor was identified in a human donor in good health. Source material: blood. V gene TRBV9 combines with J gene TRBJ1-6, with 8 bases fitting TRBD1. The CDR3 loop reads CASSGGQGSSPLHF. The CDR3 region has the DNA TGTGCCAGCAGCGGAGGACAGGGCAGCTCACCCCTCCACTTT.